These T cell receptor beta chains were read from a single sample in a study of T cell changes during pregnancy in multiple sclerosis. Generated by immunoSEQ multiplex PCR, the TCRdb table keeps only in-frame clones and is missing some. The sample yields over 60,000 clones, 90% to 95% seen once. The specimen was CD4+ T cells from peripheral blood mononuclear cells, collected in the third trimester of pregnancy. All receptors derive from a female donor in good health, enrolled as a control in a pregnancy study. Both conserved end residues are part of each CDR3. Fields, in order: V gene, D gene, CDR3 length, J gene, clone size, CDR3 protein, CDR3 DNA. A D gene is named only where the DNA matches it firmly. A row's size may be missing; if present it is once, few, many or a size class.

v_call: TRBV7-8
d_call: .
cdr3_length: 12
j_call: TRBJ2-7
clone_size: .
cdr3_aa: CASSQQLYEQYF
cdr3_nt: TGTGCCAGCAGCCAACAGCTCTACGAGCAGTACTTC

v_call: TRBV6-5
d_call: TRBD2
cdr3_length: 13
j_call: TRBJ2-7
clone_size: .
cdr3_aa: CASSYDRGDEQYF
cdr3_nt: TGTGCCAGCAGTTACGACCGGGGGGACGAGCAGTACTTC

v_call: TRBV7-8
d_call: .
cdr3_length: 14
j_call: TRBJ1-2
clone_size: .
cdr3_aa: CASSFRGDQYGYTF
cdr3_nt: TGTGCCAGCAGCTTTCGGGGGGACCAGTATGGCTACACCTTC

v_call: TRBV30
d_call: TRBD2
cdr3_length: 15
j_call: TRBJ2-1
clone_size: .
cdr3_aa: CAWSQGLAGYNEQFF
cdr3_nt: TGTGCCTGGAGTCAAGGACTAGCGGGGTATAATGAGCAGTTCTTC

v_call: TRBV5-6
d_call: .
cdr3_length: 15
j_call: TRBJ1-1
clone_size: .
cdr3_aa: CASSRGQIMNTEAFF
cdr3_nt: TGTGCCAGCAGCCGTGGACAGATCATGAACACTGAAGCTTTCTTT

v_call: TRBV19
d_call: TRBD1
cdr3_length: 16
j_call: TRBJ2-5
clone_size: .
cdr3_aa: CASRPGQGAERETQYF
cdr3_nt: TGTGCCAGTAGACCAGGACAGGGGGCTGAGAGGGAGACCCAGTACTTC

v_call: TRBV5-1
d_call: .
cdr3_length: 13
j_call: TRBJ2-7
clone_size: .
cdr3_aa: CASSLWPSREQYF
cdr3_nt: TGCGCCAGCAGCTTGTGGCCTTCGAGGGAGCAGTACTTC

v_call: TRBV7-2
d_call: .
cdr3_length: 15
j_call: TRBJ1-1
clone_size: once
cdr3_aa: CASSLGVSQSREAFF
cdr3_nt: TGTGCCAGCAGCTTAGGTGTCTCACAGTCCCGTGAAGCTTTCTTT

v_call: TRBV11-2
d_call: TRBD1
cdr3_length: 16
j_call: TRBJ1-3
clone_size: .
cdr3_aa: CASSSNQGAPGNTIYF
cdr3_nt: TGTGCCAGCAGCTCAAATCAGGGGGCACCTGGAAACACCATATATTTT

v_call: TRBV6-5
d_call: .
cdr3_length: 14
j_call: TRBJ1-2
clone_size: .
cdr3_aa: CASRKDRKFYGYTF
cdr3_nt: TGTGCCAGCAGGAAGGACAGAAAATTCTATGGCTACACCTTC

v_call: TRBV11-2
d_call: TRBD1
cdr3_length: 15
j_call: TRBJ1-4
clone_size: .
cdr3_aa: CASSLSTGGREKLFF
cdr3_nt: TGTGCCAGCAGCTTATCTACAGGGGGGAGAGAAAAACTGTTTTTT

v_call: TRBV7-2
d_call: TRBD1
cdr3_length: 17
j_call: TRBJ2-7
clone_size: .
cdr3_aa: CASSLTGYDSLGYEQYF
cdr3_nt: TGTGCCAGCAGCTTGACAGGGTACGACTCACTGGGCTACGAGCAGTACTTC

v_call: TRBV30
d_call: TRBD2
cdr3_length: 14
j_call: TRBJ2-3
clone_size: .
cdr3_aa: CAWSRASGIHTQYF
cdr3_nt: TGTGCCTGGAGTCGGGCTAGCGGTATACATACGCAGTATTTT

v_call: TRBV18
d_call: .
cdr3_length: 15
j_call: TRBJ1-2
clone_size: .
cdr3_aa: CASSLQGDWNYGYTF
cdr3_nt: TGTGCCAGCTCACTTCAGGGTGATTGGAACTATGGCTACACCTTC

v_call: TRBV21-1
d_call: .
cdr3_length: 13
j_call: TRBJ1-2
clone_size: .
cdr3_aa: CASSARQERGYTF
cdr3_nt: TGTGCCAGCAGCGCACGACAGGAGCGGGGCTACACCTTC

v_call: TRBV6-6
d_call: .
cdr3_length: 15
j_call: TRBJ1-3
clone_size: .
cdr3_aa: CASSSTGSSGNTIYF
cdr3_nt: TGTGCCAGCAGCTCTACAGGGAGCTCTGGAAACACCATATATTTT

v_call: TRBV6-5
d_call: .
cdr3_length: 16
j_call: TRBJ2-1
clone_size: .
cdr3_aa: CASSLVLATIRAEQFF
cdr3_nt: TGTGCCAGCAGTTTGGTTCTTGCGACAATCAGAGCTGAGCAGTTCTTC

v_call: TRBV19
d_call: .
cdr3_length: 15
j_call: TRBJ2-3
clone_size: .
cdr3_aa: CASSITTESTDTQYF
cdr3_nt: TGTGCCAGTAGTATAACAACAGAAAGCACAGATACGCAGTATTTT

v_call: TRBV30
d_call: TRBD2
cdr3_length: 14
j_call: TRBJ2-5
clone_size: .
cdr3_aa: CASSSSGGGETQYF
cdr3_nt: TGTGCCTCCTCGTCTAGCGGGGGAGGGGAGACCCAGTACTTC

v_call: TRBV9
d_call: TRBD1
cdr3_length: 15
j_call: TRBJ1-4
clone_size: .
cdr3_aa: CASSLPGQGNEKLFF
cdr3_nt: TGTGCCAGCAGCCTCCCGGGACAGGGGAATGAAAAACTGTTTTTT

v_call: TRBV6-5
d_call: .
cdr3_length: 15
j_call: TRBJ1-1
clone_size: .
cdr3_aa: CASSRLGQMNTEAFF
cdr3_nt: TGTGCCAGCAGTCGTCTCGGACAGATGAACACTGAAGCTTTCTTT

v_call: TRBV5-1
d_call: .
cdr3_length: 12
j_call: TRBJ2-2
clone_size: .
cdr3_aa: CASRPNTGGLFF
cdr3_nt: TGCGCCAGCAGACCGAACACCGGGGGGCTGTTTTTT

v_call: TRBV6-5
d_call: TRBD1
cdr3_length: 14
j_call: TRBJ2-7
clone_size: .
cdr3_aa: CASGPADRGGEQYF
cdr3_nt: TGTGCCAGCGGGCCCGCGGACAGGGGGGGCGAGCAGTACTTC

v_call: TRBV7-2
d_call: TRBD2
cdr3_length: 15
j_call: TRBJ2-1
clone_size: .
cdr3_aa: CASSLAGPSGGAQFF
cdr3_nt: TGTGCCAGCAGCTTAGCAGGCCCTAGCGGGGGGGCACAGTTCTTC

v_call: TRBV10-3
d_call: .
cdr3_length: 14
j_call: TRBJ2-5
clone_size: .
cdr3_aa: CAISEGRARKTQYF
cdr3_nt: TGTGCCATCAGTGAGGGCAGGGCTCGGAAGACCCAGTACTTC

v_call: TRBV19
d_call: .
cdr3_length: 14
j_call: TRBJ1-1
clone_size: .
cdr3_aa: CASSITGLVTEAFF
cdr3_nt: TGTGCCAGTAGTATAACAGGGTTGGTGACTGAAGCTTTCTTT

v_call: TRBV6-5
d_call: .
cdr3_length: 14
j_call: TRBJ1-2
clone_size: .
cdr3_aa: CASSYNSGESGYTF
cdr3_nt: TGTGCCAGCAGTTACAACTCAGGTGAAAGCGGCTACACCTTC

v_call: TRBV19
d_call: .
cdr3_length: 16
j_call: TRBJ1-5
clone_size: .
cdr3_aa: CASSIGGLLGNQPQHF
cdr3_nt: TGTGCCAGTAGTATCGGGGGGTTACTAGGCAATCAGCCCCAGCATTTT

v_call: TRBV4-1
d_call: TRBD2
cdr3_length: 14
j_call: TRBJ2-3
clone_size: once
cdr3_aa: CATRAGGPTDTQYF
cdr3_nt: TGCGCCACCCGTGCGGGGGGCCCCACAGATACGCAGTATTTT

v_call: TRBV29-1
d_call: TRBD1
cdr3_length: 14
j_call: TRBJ2-7
clone_size: .
cdr3_aa: CSVGGTGATYEQYF
cdr3_nt: TGCAGCGTCGGGGGGACAGGGGCTACCTACGAGCAGTACTTC

v_call: TRBV27
d_call: .
cdr3_length: 16
j_call: TRBJ2-3
clone_size: .
cdr3_aa: CASSLYGGGRTDTQYF
cdr3_nt: TGTGCCAGCAGTTTATACGGCGGGGGCCGCACAGATACGCAGTATTTT

v_call: TRBV2
d_call: .
cdr3_length: 14
j_call: TRBJ1-6
clone_size: .
cdr3_aa: CASCRQNYNSPLHF
cdr3_nt: TGTGCCAGCTGTAGACAAAACTATAATTCACCCCTCCACTTT

v_call: TRBV5-1
d_call: TRBD1
cdr3_length: 14
j_call: TRBJ2-2
clone_size: .
cdr3_aa: CASSIPGGTGELFF
cdr3_nt: TGCGCCAGCAGCATTCCAGGGGGCACCGGGGAGCTGTTTTTT

v_call: TRBV7-8
d_call: TRBD1
cdr3_length: 13
j_call: TRBJ2-7
clone_size: .
cdr3_aa: CASSDRGTYEQYF
cdr3_nt: TGTGCCAGCAGCGACAGGGGTACCTACGAGCAGTACTTC

v_call: TRBV5-1
d_call: TRBD2
cdr3_length: 17
j_call: TRBJ2-3
clone_size: .
cdr3_aa: CASSLGDYYTGTDTQYF
cdr3_nt: TGCGCCAGCAGCTTGGGGGACTACTACACCGGCACAGATACGCAGTATTTT

v_call: TRBV5-5
d_call: .
cdr3_length: 14
j_call: TRBJ1-5
clone_size: once
cdr3_aa: CASSFQGPEQPQHF
cdr3_nt: TGTGCCAGCAGCTTCCAGGGGCCTGAGCAGCCCCAGCATTTT

v_call: TRBV30
d_call: .
cdr3_length: 14
j_call: TRBJ2-1
clone_size: .
cdr3_aa: CAWDRDSPYNEQFF
cdr3_nt: TGTGCCTGGGACCGGGACTCCCCGTACAATGAGCAGTTCTTC

v_call: TRBV2
d_call: .
cdr3_length: 17
j_call: TRBJ2-2
clone_size: .
cdr3_aa: CASSERATPLNTGELFF
cdr3_nt: TGTGCCAGCAGTGAGAGAGCTACCCCCCTAAACACCGGGGAGCTGTTTTTT

v_call: TRBV9
d_call: .
cdr3_length: 17
j_call: TRBJ1-1
clone_size: .
cdr3_aa: CASSVSPRQVANTEAFF
cdr3_nt: TGTGCCAGCAGCGTATCCCCCCGACAGGTCGCGAACACTGAAGCTTTCTTT

v_call: TRBV4-3
d_call: .
cdr3_length: 14
j_call: TRBJ1-1
clone_size: .
cdr3_aa: CASSQGIGDTEAFF
cdr3_nt: TGCGCCAGCAGCCAAGGAATCGGGGACACTGAAGCTTTCTTT

v_call: TRBV19
d_call: TRBD1
cdr3_length: 15
j_call: TRBJ2-1
clone_size: .
cdr3_aa: CASSRGQGAGNEQFF
cdr3_nt: TGTGCCAGTAGTAGAGGACAGGGGGCAGGCAATGAGCAGTTCTTC

v_call: TRBV15
d_call: .
cdr3_length: 15
j_call: TRBJ1-2
clone_size: .
cdr3_aa: CATSRDTRSGYGYTF
cdr3_nt: TGTGCCACCAGCAGAGATACGAGGAGTGGCTATGGCTACACCTTC

v_call: TRBV7-9
d_call: .
cdr3_length: 13
j_call: TRBJ1-1
clone_size: .
cdr3_aa: CASSLGANTEAFF
cdr3_nt: TGTGCCAGCAGCTTGGGCGCTAACACTGAAGCTTTCTTT

v_call: TRBV21-1
d_call: .
cdr3_length: 15
j_call: TRBJ1-1
clone_size: .
cdr3_aa: CASSKKQGMNTEAFF
cdr3_nt: TGTGCCAGCAGCAAAAAACAGGGGATGAACACTGAAGCTTTCTTT

v_call: TRBV7-2
d_call: .
cdr3_length: 15
j_call: TRBJ1-5
clone_size: .
cdr3_aa: CASSLAPGVHQPQHF
cdr3_nt: TGTGCCAGCAGCTTAGCGCCGGGGGTCCATCAGCCCCAGCATTTT

v_call: TRBV4-1
d_call: TRBD2
cdr3_length: 15
j_call: TRBJ2-1
clone_size: .
cdr3_aa: CASSPGLAGGVEQFF
cdr3_nt: TGCGCCAGCAGCCCCGGACTAGCGGGGGGGGTTGAGCAGTTCTTC

v_call: TRBV13
d_call: .
cdr3_length: 13
j_call: TRBJ1-5
clone_size: .
cdr3_aa: CASVDTPNQPQHF
cdr3_nt: TGTGCCAGCGTGGACACTCCCAATCAGCCCCAGCATTTT

v_call: TRBV7-8
d_call: .
cdr3_length: 14
j_call: TRBJ1-5
clone_size: .
cdr3_aa: CASSFGQFNQPQHF
cdr3_nt: TGTGCCAGCAGCTTCGGACAGTTTAATCAGCCCCAGCATTTT

v_call: TRBV30
d_call: TRBD1
cdr3_length: 13
j_call: TRBJ1-3
clone_size: few
cdr3_aa: CAWRTGGGNTIYF
cdr3_nt: TGTGCCTGGAGAACAGGGGGAGGAAACACCATATATTTT

v_call: TRBV5-4
d_call: TRBD2
cdr3_length: 15
j_call: TRBJ2-1
clone_size: .
cdr3_aa: CASSLGGSSYNEQFF
cdr3_nt: TGTGCCAGCAGCTTAGGCGGGAGCTCCTACAATGAGCAGTTCTTC

v_call: TRBV9
d_call: TRBD1
cdr3_length: 16
j_call: TRBJ1-3
clone_size: .
cdr3_aa: CASSPQLGGPGNTIYF
cdr3_nt: TGTGCCAGCAGCCCCCAACTAGGGGGCCCTGGAAACACCATATATTTT

v_call: TRBV30
d_call: .
cdr3_length: 14
j_call: TRBJ1-6
clone_size: .
cdr3_aa: CAWSARGKDSPLHF
cdr3_nt: TGTGCCTGGAGTGCAAGGGGTAAAGATTCACCCCTCCACTTT

v_call: TRBV6-1
d_call: TRBD1
cdr3_length: 14
j_call: TRBJ1-1
clone_size: few
cdr3_aa: CASSFRGPNTEAFF
cdr3_nt: TGTGCCAGCAGCTTTAGGGGGCCGAACACTGAAGCTTTCTTT

v_call: TRBV4-2
d_call: .
cdr3_length: 18
j_call: TRBJ2-7
clone_size: few
cdr3_aa: CASSQEGGTATLSYEQYF
cdr3_nt: TGTGCCAGCAGCCAAGAAGGGGGGACAGCAACCCTATCCTACGAGCAGTACTTC

v_call: TRBV5-1
d_call: .
cdr3_length: 14
j_call: TRBJ2-3
clone_size: .
cdr3_aa: CASSWGPSTDTQYF
cdr3_nt: TGCGCCAGCAGCTGGGGCCCAAGCACAGATACGCAGTATTTT